Each of the 7 T cell receptor beta chains below was sequenced from the same sample in a study of T cells after yellow fever vaccination. TCRdb recomputed calls from the 5' RACE reads with MiXCR, one row per CDR3 protein. The sample contains approximately 510,000 distinct CDR3 sequences, 21% of which appear only once. Sequences were derived from PBMCs, sampled approximately 22 days after the first yellow fever vaccination. These receptors originate from a man between 18 and 35 years old who received the YFV17D yellow fever vaccine.

The sample holds many counts of this clonotype. The chain employs TRBV25-1 and TRBJ2-2, with TRBD1 as a possible D gene (6 bases). Germline V gene data show CDR1 as MGHDK and CDR2 as SYGVNS. V lost 0 bases, J lost 3 bases, and 11 bases lay in between. This CDR3 has 16 amino acids. The CDR3 reads CASSEYSRGDTGELFF. For the CDR3, the DNA is TGTGCCAGCAGTGAATATTCCAGGGGAGACACCGGGGAGCTGTTTTTT. The complete variable domain, with remaining parts taken from reference TRBV25-1 and TRBJ2-2, reads EADIYQTPRYLVIGTGKKITLECSQTMGHDKMYWYQQDPGMELHLIHYSYGVNSTEKGDLSSESTVSRIRTEHFPLTLESARPSHTSQYLCASSEYSRGDTGELFFGEGSRLTVL.

Note on this clonotype: Since a much larger clone is just one base distant, this may be a read error. The chain joins TRBV5-5 to TRBJ2-7; no reliable D call. The CDR3 consists of 12 residues. V shed 4 bases and J shed 6 bases, with 11 bases lying between them. CDR1 is SGHKS, CDR2 YYEKEE, per germline (reference sequence). Here the CDR3 DNA reads TGTGCCAGCAGCCAACTACTATCCGAGCAGTACTTC. It codes for CASSQLLSEQYF.

The chain combines TRBV11-2 with TRBJ2-7, with D perhaps matching TRBD1 (6 bases). The CDR3 spans 14 residues. V lost 5 bases to trimming and J lost 4 bases, with 15 bases between them. From germline, CDR1 is SGHAT and CDR2 FQNNGV. Here the CDR3 DNA reads TGTGCCAGCAGCCCATTTGGGACAATTTACGAGCAGTACTTC. Encoded protein: CASSPFGTIYEQYF.

CDR3 in DNA: TGTGCCAGCAGCCGGACAGGGTTATATAGCAATCAGCCCCAGCATTTT. It yields the protein CASSRTGLYSNQPQHF. V usage is TRBV7-9 and J usage is TRBJ1-5; TRBD1 aligns across 8 bases. Germline V lookup: CDR1 SEHNR, CDR2 FQNEAQ (reference sequence). The CDR3 length is 16 residues. V gave up 5 bases and J gave up 0 bases; unmatched junction bases: 6.

This clonotype was detected many times. The gene calls are TRBV18 and TRBJ1-3, with D maybe TRBD1 (6 bases). The CDR3 is 13 residues long. V was pared by 6 bases and J by 2 bases, with 8 bases between. Germline V gene data show CDR1 as KGHSH and CDR2 as LQKENI. The CDR3 DNA is TGTGCCAGCTCGCGGGACACTGGAAACACCATATATTTT. This encodes CASSRDTGNTIYF.

V usage is TRBV3-1 and J usage is TRBJ1-1; D not resolved. The germline V gene has CDR1 LGHDT and CDR2 YNNKEL (reference sequence). The CDR3 has 13 amino acids. The V end was cut by 3 bases, the J end by 3 bases, with 8 bases between. The CDR3 DNA reads TGTGCCAGCAGCCAGGGCAAGGACACTGAAGCTTTCTTT. Translation: CASSQGKDTEAFF.

A note on this clonotype: Mismatch with germline at one junction end may stem from a read error. The chain is built from TRBV6-1 and TRBJ2-5; D remains unclear. The CDR3 runs to 13 residues. Germline V gene data show CDR1 as MNHNS and CDR2 as SASEGT. CDR3 coding DNA: TGTGCCAGCACCACTACCGACCAAGAGAACCAGTACTTC. It codes for CASTTTDQENQYF.